These T cell receptor beta chains were read from a single sample in a study of read filtering for tumor transcriptome and immune sequencing. Via MiXCR, TCRdb re-called the reads, giving one row per CDR3 protein. The sample records approximately 5,800 distinct CDR3 sequences, 21% being singletons. The material sequenced was a population of CD138-negative cells sorted from bone marrow. Receptor source: a donor over 35 with multiple myeloma. CDR3s include the opening cysteine and the closing phenylalanine or tryptophan. The order of the fields is J gene, D gene, V gene, clone size, CDR3 protein, CDR3 DNA. A D gene is named only where the DNA matches it firmly. For some rows the clone size is stated as once, few or many, or as a class when expanded; others skip it.

J gene: TRBJ2-3; D gene: .; V gene: TRBV28; clone size: .; CDR3 protein: CASSFISTDTQYF; CDR3 DNA: TGTGCCAGCAGTTTTATTAGCACAGATACGCAGTATTTT
J gene: TRBJ2-1; D gene: TRBD2; V gene: TRBV7-2; clone size: medium-sized; CDR3 protein: CASSWRGLTSGGGGEQFF; CDR3 DNA: TGTGCCAGCAGCTGGAGAGGACTGACTAGCGGGGGAGGGGGTGAGCAGTTCTTC
J gene: TRBJ1-1; D gene: .; V gene: TRBV14; clone size: medium-sized; CDR3 protein: CASSKAVEDTEAFF; CDR3 DNA: TGTGCCAGCAGCAAAGCAGTAGAAGACACTGAAGCTTTCTTT
J gene: TRBJ2-7; D gene: TRBD2; V gene: TRBV2; clone size: many; CDR3 protein: CASSIAGGGYEQYF; CDR3 DNA: TGTGCCAGCAGTATAGCGGGAGGAGGTTACGAGCAGTACTTC
J gene: TRBJ2-7; D gene: .; V gene: TRBV10-3; clone size: .; CDR3 protein: CAISESSRRLHEQYF; CDR3 DNA: TGCGCCATCAGTGAGTCTTCGAGACGCCTCCACGAGCAGTACTTC
J gene: TRBJ1-6; D gene: .; V gene: TRBV20-1; clone size: many; CDR3 protein: CSAVRTEGDSPLHF; CDR3 DNA: TGCAGTGCTGTACGGACGGAGGGGGATTCACCCCTCCACTTT
J gene: TRBJ2-6; D gene: .; V gene: TRBV7-9; clone size: .; CDR3 protein: CASSLAVANALTF; CDR3 DNA: TGTGCCAGCAGCTTAGCAGTGGCCAACGCCTTGACTTTC
J gene: TRBJ2-7; D gene: TRBD2; V gene: TRBV7-3; clone size: medium-sized; CDR3 protein: CASSLGLAGAYEQYF; CDR3 DNA: TGTGCCAGCAGCTTAGGGCTAGCGGGAGCCTACGAGCAGTACTTC
J gene: TRBJ2-5; D gene: TRBD2; V gene: TRBV25-1; clone size: medium-sized; CDR3 protein: CASSALTSVGQETQYF; CDR3 DNA: TGTGCCAGCAGTGCCTTAACTAGCGTAGGCCAAGAGACCCAGTACTTC
J gene: TRBJ1-1; D gene: .; V gene: TRBV10-3; clone size: .; CDR3 protein: CAIRGGTEAFF; CDR3 DNA: TGTGCCATCAGGGGGGGGACTGAAGCCTTCTTT
J gene: TRBJ2-2; D gene: TRBD1; V gene: TRBV20-1; clone size: medium-sized; CDR3 protein: CSARVRQGANTGELFF; CDR3 DNA: TGCAGTGCTAGAGTAAGACAGGGGGCGAACACCGGGGAGCTGTTTTTT
J gene: TRBJ2-7; D gene: TRBD1; V gene: TRBV24-1; clone size: many; CDR3 protein: CAPSDSTGAREQYF; CDR3 DNA: TGTGCCCCCAGTGATTCCACAGGGGCCCGCGAGCAGTACTTC
J gene: TRBJ2-1; D gene: TRBD2; V gene: TRBV29-1; clone size: medium-sized; CDR3 protein: CSVAHGLAVYNEQFF; CDR3 DNA: TGCAGCGTTGCCCACGGACTAGCGGTCTACAATGAGCAGTTCTTC
J gene: TRBJ2-7; D gene: TRBD1; V gene: TRBV5-5; clone size: .; CDR3 protein: CASDTGDLTYEHYF; CDR3 DNA: TGTGCCAGCGACACAGGGGACCTAACCTACGAGCACTACTTC
J gene: TRBJ1-3; D gene: .; V gene: TRBV5-1; clone size: many; CDR3 protein: CASSPREQGSGNTIYF; CDR3 DNA: TGCGCCAGCAGCCCCCGGGAGCAGGGCTCTGGAAACACCATATATTTT
J gene: TRBJ2-2; D gene: TRBD2; V gene: TRBV19; clone size: once; CDR3 protein: CASSHTSGGGLFF; CDR3 DNA: TGTGCCAGTAGTCACACTAGTGGCGGGGGGCTGTTTTTT
J gene: TRBJ1-1; D gene: .; V gene: TRBV11-3; clone size: many; CDR3 protein: CASSPAGTVNTEAFF; CDR3 DNA: TGTGCCAGCAGCCCGGCTGGGACGGTGAACACTGAAGCTTTCTTT
J gene: TRBJ2-1; D gene: .; V gene: TRBV2; clone size: .; CDR3 protein: CAGSELAVAYNEQSF; CDR3 DNA: TGCGCCGGCAGTGAGTTAGCCGTAGCCTACAATGAGCAGTCCTTC
J gene: TRBJ2-7; D gene: .; V gene: TRBV18; clone size: medium-sized; CDR3 protein: CASSTDGQGEQYF; CDR3 DNA: TGTGCCAGCTCTACGGACGGGCAGGGCGAGCAGTACTTC
J gene: TRBJ1-4; D gene: .; V gene: TRBV20-1; clone size: .; CDR3 protein: CGVAQTNEKLFF; CDR3 DNA: TGCGGTGTAGCACAAACGAATGAAAAACTGTTTTTT
J gene: TRBJ2-7; D gene: TRBD1; V gene: TRBV2; clone size: medium-sized; CDR3 protein: CASSESRTGSNEQYF; CDR3 DNA: TGTGCCAGCAGTGAATCACGGACAGGCAGCAACGAGCAGTACTTC
J gene: TRBJ1-5; D gene: .; V gene: TRBV2; clone size: many; CDR3 protein: CASSEQGGRSNQPQHF; CDR3 DNA: TGTGCCAGCAGTGAACAAGGGGGTAGGAGCAATCAGCCCCAGCATTTT
J gene: TRBJ1-1; D gene: .; V gene: TRBV18; clone size: medium-sized; CDR3 protein: CASSDSTANTEAFF; CDR3 DNA: TGTGCCAGCTCAGACTCGACAGCGAACACTGAAGCTTTCTTT
J gene: TRBJ1-5; D gene: .; V gene: TRBV2; clone size: many; CDR3 protein: CASGGVGGLGRSNQPQHF; CDR3 DNA: TGTGCCAGCGGGGGAGTAGGGGGATTAGGTCGCAGCAATCAGCCCCAGCATTTT
J gene: TRBJ1-5; D gene: TRBD1; V gene: TRBV20-1; clone size: many; CDR3 protein: CSASKQGFGNQPQHF; CDR3 DNA: TGCAGTGCTAGCAAACAGGGGTTTGGCAATCAGCCCCAGCATTTT
J gene: TRBJ2-7; D gene: TRBD2; V gene: TRBV6-5; clone size: .; CDR3 protein: CASSYRLAGGLGEQYF; CDR3 DNA: TGCGCCAGCAGTTACCGCCTAGCGGGAGGACTCGGCGAGCAGTACTTC
J gene: TRBJ1-6; D gene: .; V gene: TRBV2; clone size: medium-sized; CDR3 protein: CASILQRDSPLHF; CDR3 DNA: TGTGCCAGCATCCTACAGCGCGATTCACCCCTCCACTTT
J gene: TRBJ1-5; D gene: TRBD1; V gene: TRBV20-1; clone size: many; CDR3 protein: CSARQGSSNQPQHF; CDR3 DNA: TGCAGTGCCAGACAGGGGTCGAGCAATCAGCCCCAGCATTTT
J gene: TRBJ1-5; D gene: .; V gene: TRBV3-1; clone size: many; CDR3 protein: CASSLDRGGSQHF; CDR3 DNA: TGTGCCAGCAGCCTGGACCGCGGGGGGAGCCAGCATTTT
J gene: TRBJ2-1; D gene: TRBD2; V gene: TRBV5-4; clone size: many; CDR3 protein: CASSAGTSGRSEQFF; CDR3 DNA: TGTGCCAGCAGCGCCGGGACTAGCGGGAGAAGTGAGCAGTTCTTC
J gene: TRBJ1-5; D gene: TRBD1; V gene: TRBV6-9; clone size: many; CDR3 protein: CASSLGPGQGCQPQHF; CDR3 DNA: TGTGCCAGCAGTCTCGGACCGGGACAGGGATGTCAGCCCCAGCATTTT
J gene: TRBJ1-2; D gene: .; V gene: TRBV3-1; clone size: medium-sized; CDR3 protein: CASSSGDLWGYTF; CDR3 DNA: TGTGCCAGCAGCTCGGGGGATCTCTGGGGCTACACCTTC
J gene: TRBJ2-1; D gene: TRBD2; V gene: TRBV9; clone size: medium-sized; CDR3 protein: CASSPPGLAGSYNEQFF; CDR3 DNA: TGTGCCAGCAGCCCCCCGGGACTAGCGGGATCCTACAATGAGCAGTTCTTC
J gene: TRBJ2-7; D gene: TRBD1; V gene: TRBV19; clone size: many; CDR3 protein: CASSRQGYEQYF; CDR3 DNA: TGTGCCAGTAGTAGACAGGGCTACGAGCAGTACTTC
J gene: TRBJ2-1; D gene: .; V gene: TRBV9; clone size: many; CDR3 protein: CASSPYPQRRDEQFF; CDR3 DNA: TGTGCCAGCAGCCCTTACCCGCAACGTCGTGATGAGCAGTTCTTC
J gene: TRBJ2-3; D gene: .; V gene: TRBV5-1; clone size: medium-sized; CDR3 protein: CASSSPQGSDTQYF; CDR3 DNA: TGCGCCAGCAGCTCCCCCCAGGGGTCAGATACGCAGTATTTT
J gene: TRBJ2-1; D gene: TRBD2; V gene: TRBV27; clone size: medium-sized; CDR3 protein: CASSRLAGVNEQFF; CDR3 DNA: TGTGCCAGCAGTAGACTAGCGGGGGTGAATGAGCAGTTCTTC
J gene: TRBJ1-5; D gene: .; V gene: TRBV20-1; clone size: medium-sized; CDR3 protein: CSARPSPDKHETYSNQPQHF; CDR3 DNA: TGCAGTGCTAGGCCTTCCCCGGATAAGCACGAGACCTATAGCAATCAGCCCCAGCATTTT
J gene: TRBJ1-1; D gene: .; V gene: TRBV3-1; clone size: .; CDR3 protein: CTSSRPDMMNTEAFF; CDR3 DNA: TGTACCAGCAGCCGACCGGACATGATGAACACCGAAGCTTTCTTT
J gene: TRBJ2-3; D gene: TRBD2; V gene: TRBV7-9; clone size: many; CDR3 protein: CASSSGLAEDTQYF; CDR3 DNA: TGTGCCAGCAGCTCGGGACTAGCGGAAGATACGCAGTATTTT
J gene: TRBJ2-6; D gene: .; V gene: TRBV29-1; clone size: many; CDR3 protein: CSVDEGSPGANVLTF; CDR3 DNA: TGCAGCGTTGATGAGGGGAGCCCTGGGGCCAACGTCCTGACTTTC
J gene: TRBJ2-7; D gene: .; V gene: TRBV5-6; clone size: many; CDR3 protein: CASTRARVVYEQYF; CDR3 DNA: TGTGCCAGCACTCGGGCCCGGGTGGTCTACGAGCAGTACTTC
J gene: TRBJ1-1; D gene: .; V gene: TRBV4-2; clone size: medium-sized; CDR3 protein: CASSQVSDSYQAFF; CDR3 DNA: TGTGCCAGCAGCCAAGTGTCAGATTCGTATCAAGCTTTCTTT
J gene: TRBJ1-5; D gene: .; V gene: TRBV6-1; clone size: many; CDR3 protein: CASSAGRDQPQHF; CDR3 DNA: TGTGCCAGCAGTGCAGGGAGGGATCAGCCCCAGCATTTT
J gene: TRBJ2-7; D gene: .; V gene: TRBV9; clone size: many; CDR3 protein: CASSPQRGGAFSYEQYF; CDR3 DNA: TGTGCCAGCAGCCCCCAAAGGGGGGGCGCCTTCTCCTACGAGCAGTACTTC
J gene: TRBJ2-5; D gene: TRBD2; V gene: TRBV4-2; clone size: once; CDR3 protein: CASSQRPAGDQETRYF; CDR3 DNA: TGTGCCAGCAGCCAACGGCCAGCGGGGGACCAAGAGACCCGGTACTTC
J gene: TRBJ1-6; D gene: .; V gene: TRBV20-1; clone size: .; CDR3 protein: CSATSPGGVYNSPLHF; CDR3 DNA: TGCAGTGCTACTTCACCCGGTGGCGTCTATAATTCACCCCTCCACTTT
J gene: TRBJ2-3; D gene: .; V gene: TRBV24-1; clone size: medium-sized; CDR3 protein: CATSDLKEGADTQYF; CDR3 DNA: TGTGCCACCAGTGATTTAAAGGAGGGGGCAGATACGCAGTATTTT
J gene: TRBJ2-1; D gene: TRBD1; V gene: TRBV5-4; clone size: .; CDR3 protein: CASSMGQQYDEQFF; CDR3 DNA: TGTGCCAGCAGCATGGGACAGCAATACGACGAGCAGTTCTTC
J gene: TRBJ2-1; D gene: TRBD2; V gene: TRBV2; clone size: .; CDR3 protein: CASSYYGLAENEQFF; CDR3 DNA: TGTGCCAGCAGTTATTATGGACTAGCGGAGAATGAGCAGTTCTTC
J gene: TRBJ2-1; D gene: TRBD1; V gene: TRBV20-1; clone size: few; CDR3 protein: CSSRSTPGGNEQFF; CDR3 DNA: TGCAGCTCTAGATCAACCCCAGGGGGCAATGAGCAGTTCTTC